This record concerns one T cell receptor beta chain sequence. Its matching antigen is unknown. Combining a sample-barcoded 5' primer with a J-beta primer mix, a second PCR ran for roughly 7 to 12 cycles. Unique molecular identifiers of 12 random nucleotides labeled each cDNA. Sequencing of every sample gave 3 million or more CDR3-containing paired-end reads. Each CDR3 protein is one row after TCRdb ran MiXCR on the 5' RACE reads. Here the sample spans around 520,000 distinct CDR3 sequences, around 27% being singletons. The entry originates in a study of blood T cells in healthy people across ages. Findings and caveats of the study: In older individuals, TCR beta diversity per million T cells was lower, falling roughly linearly with age. Considered underestimates were the diversity estimates obtained from one million T cells.

The CDR3 runs 15 residues. Between the trimmed V and J ends, which lost 6 bases and 9 bases, there was a span of 18 bases. CDR1 is MNHEY and CDR2 is SVGEGT in the germline V gene. The sample was also linked to a second study, of T cells of mothers and their children.

Material for sequencing was blood. The rearrangement links TRBV6-2 or TRBV6-3 to TRBJ1-6, with no clear D. The TCR comes from a boy aged 2 to 10 in good health. CDR3 nucleotides: TGTGCCAGCAGAGACGACCTGAGAGGGAGTTCACCCCTCCACTTT. Amino acids: CASRDDLRGSSPLHF.